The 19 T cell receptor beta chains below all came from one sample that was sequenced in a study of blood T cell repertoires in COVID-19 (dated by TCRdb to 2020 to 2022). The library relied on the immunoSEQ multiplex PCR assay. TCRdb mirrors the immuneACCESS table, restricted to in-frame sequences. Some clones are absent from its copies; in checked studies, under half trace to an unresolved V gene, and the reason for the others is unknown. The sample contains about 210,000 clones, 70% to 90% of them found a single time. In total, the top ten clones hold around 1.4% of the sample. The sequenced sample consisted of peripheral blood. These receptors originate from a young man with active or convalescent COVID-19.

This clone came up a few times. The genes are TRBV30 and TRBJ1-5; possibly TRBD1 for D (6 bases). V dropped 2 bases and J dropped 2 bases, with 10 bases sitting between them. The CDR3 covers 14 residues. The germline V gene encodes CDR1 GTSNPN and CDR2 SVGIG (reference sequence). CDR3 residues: CAWSQGSGNQPQHF. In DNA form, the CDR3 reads TGTGCCTGGAGTCAGGGGTCTGGCAATCAGCCCCAGCATTTT.

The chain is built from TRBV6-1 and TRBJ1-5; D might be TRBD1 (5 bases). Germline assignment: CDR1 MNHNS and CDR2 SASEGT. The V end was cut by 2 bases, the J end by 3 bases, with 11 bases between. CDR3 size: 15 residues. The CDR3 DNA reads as TGTGCCAGCAGTGAATTTGGGGGGTACAATCAGCCCCAGCATTTT. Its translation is CASSEFGGYNQPQHF.

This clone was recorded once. CDR3 sequence reads: CASSYRQGPDQQYF. Written as DNA, the CDR3 is TGTGCCAGCAGTTATAGGCAGGGTCCAGATCAGCAGTACTTC. This chain links TRBV6-5 with TRBJ2-7, with a weak D call TRBD1 (5 bases). This CDR3 is built from 14 residues. The V gene's germline CDR1 is MNHEY and CDR2 SVGAGI. Trimming removed 3 bases from V and 8 bases from J, with 17 bases in between.

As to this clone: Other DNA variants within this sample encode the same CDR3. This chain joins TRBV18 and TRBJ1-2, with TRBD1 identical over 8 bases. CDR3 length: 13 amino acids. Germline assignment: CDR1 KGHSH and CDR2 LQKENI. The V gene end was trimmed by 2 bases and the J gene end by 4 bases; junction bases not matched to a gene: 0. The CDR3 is CASSPGQGYGYTF. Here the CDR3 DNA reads TGTGCCAGCTCACCAGGACAGGGCTATGGCTACACCTTC.

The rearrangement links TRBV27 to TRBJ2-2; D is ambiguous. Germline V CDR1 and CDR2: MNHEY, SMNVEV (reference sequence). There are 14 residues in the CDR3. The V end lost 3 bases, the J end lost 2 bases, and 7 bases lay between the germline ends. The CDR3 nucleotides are TGTGCCAGCAGTTTGGCCCCCAACACCGGGGAGCTGTTTTTT. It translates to CASSLAPNTGELFF.

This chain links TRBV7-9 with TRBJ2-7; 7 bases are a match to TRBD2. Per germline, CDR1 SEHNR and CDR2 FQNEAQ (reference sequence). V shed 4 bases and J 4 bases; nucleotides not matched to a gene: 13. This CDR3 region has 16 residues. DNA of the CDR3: TGTGCCAGCAGCTCCCCGACCGCGGGAGCGATTTACGAGCAGTACTTC. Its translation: CASSSPTAGAIYEQYF.

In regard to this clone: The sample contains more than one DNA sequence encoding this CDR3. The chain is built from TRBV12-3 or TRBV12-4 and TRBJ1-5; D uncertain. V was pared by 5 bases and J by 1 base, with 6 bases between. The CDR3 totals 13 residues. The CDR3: CASSTNSNQPQHF. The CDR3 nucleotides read TGTGCCAGCAGTACTAACAGCAATCAGCCCCAGCATTTT.

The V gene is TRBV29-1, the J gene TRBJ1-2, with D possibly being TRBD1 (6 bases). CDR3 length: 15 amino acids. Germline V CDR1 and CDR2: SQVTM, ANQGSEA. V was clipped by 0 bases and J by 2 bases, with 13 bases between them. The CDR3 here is CSVEDYRDINYGYTF. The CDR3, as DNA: TGCAGCGTTGAAGATTACCGGGACATCAACTATGGCTACACCTTC.

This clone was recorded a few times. CDR3 residues: CASSYLRTQNYYTF. CDR3 nucleotide sequence: TGTGCCAGCAGTTACCTCCGGACACAGAATTACTACACCTTC. The chain links TRBV6-2 or TRBV6-3 to TRBJ1-2; TRBD1 might be the D (5 bases). The CDR3 is 14 amino acids. Trimming cost V 2 bases and J 10 bases, with 17 bases left between them. Germline CDR1 is MNHEY and CDR2 is SVGEGT.

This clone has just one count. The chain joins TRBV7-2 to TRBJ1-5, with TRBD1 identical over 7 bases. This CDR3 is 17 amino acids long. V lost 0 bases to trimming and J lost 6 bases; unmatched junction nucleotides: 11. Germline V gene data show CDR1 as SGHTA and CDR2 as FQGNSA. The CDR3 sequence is CASSLAGTVASGQPQHF. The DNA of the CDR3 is TGTGCCAGCAGCTTAGCGGGGACAGTGGCAAGCGGTCAGCCCCAGCATTTT.

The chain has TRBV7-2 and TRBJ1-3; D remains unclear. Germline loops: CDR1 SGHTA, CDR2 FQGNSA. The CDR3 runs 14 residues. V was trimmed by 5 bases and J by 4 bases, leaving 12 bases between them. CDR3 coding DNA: TGTGCCAGCAGCCTTAAAAGGAGCGGAAACACCATATATTTT. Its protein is CASSLKRSGNTIYF.

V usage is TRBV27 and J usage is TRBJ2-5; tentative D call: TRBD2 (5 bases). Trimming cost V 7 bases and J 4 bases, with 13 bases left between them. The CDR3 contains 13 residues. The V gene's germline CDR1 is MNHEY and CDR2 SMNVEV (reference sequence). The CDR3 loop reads CASTPLGRETQYF. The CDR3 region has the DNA TGTGCCAGCACCCCGCTGGGGAGAGAGACCCAGTACTTC.

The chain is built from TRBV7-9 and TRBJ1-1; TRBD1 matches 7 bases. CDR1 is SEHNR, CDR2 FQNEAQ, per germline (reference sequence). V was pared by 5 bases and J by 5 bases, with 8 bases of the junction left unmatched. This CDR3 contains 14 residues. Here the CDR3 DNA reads TGTGCCAGCAGCCCTAAAGACAGGGTAACTGAAGCTTTCTTT. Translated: CASSPKDRVTEAFF.

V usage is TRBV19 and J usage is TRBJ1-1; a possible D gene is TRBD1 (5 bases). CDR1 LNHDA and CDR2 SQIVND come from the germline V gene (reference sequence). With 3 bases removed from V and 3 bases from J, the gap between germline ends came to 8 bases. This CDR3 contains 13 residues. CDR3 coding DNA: TGTGCCAGTAGTATGGAGGGGTACACTGAAGCTTTCTTT. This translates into CASSMEGYTEAFF.

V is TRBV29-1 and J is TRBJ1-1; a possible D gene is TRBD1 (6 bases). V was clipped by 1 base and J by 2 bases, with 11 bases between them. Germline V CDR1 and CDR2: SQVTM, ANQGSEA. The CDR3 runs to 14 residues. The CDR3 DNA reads TGCAGCGTTGAAGCACAGGGCTACAACACTGAAGCTTTCTTT. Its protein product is CSVEAQGYNTEAFF.

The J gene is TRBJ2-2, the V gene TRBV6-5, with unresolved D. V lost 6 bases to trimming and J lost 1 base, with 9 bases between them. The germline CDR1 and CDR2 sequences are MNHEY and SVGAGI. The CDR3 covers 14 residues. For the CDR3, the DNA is TGTGCCAGCAGGACCGACTTGAACACCGGGGAGCTGTTTTTT. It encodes CASRTDLNTGELFF.

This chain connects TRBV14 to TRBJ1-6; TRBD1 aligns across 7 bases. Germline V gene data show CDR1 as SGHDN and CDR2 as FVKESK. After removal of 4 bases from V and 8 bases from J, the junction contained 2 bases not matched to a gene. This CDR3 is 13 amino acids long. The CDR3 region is CASSLTGDSPLHF. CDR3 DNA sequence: TGTGCCAGCAGCCTAACAGGGGATTCACCCCTCCACTTT. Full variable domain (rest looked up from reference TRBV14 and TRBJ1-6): EAGVTQFPSHSVIEKGQTVTLRCDPISGHDNLYWYRRVMGKEIKFLLHFVKESKQDESGMPNNRFLAERTGGTYSTLKVQPAELEDSGVYFCASSLTGDSPLHFGNGTRLTVT.

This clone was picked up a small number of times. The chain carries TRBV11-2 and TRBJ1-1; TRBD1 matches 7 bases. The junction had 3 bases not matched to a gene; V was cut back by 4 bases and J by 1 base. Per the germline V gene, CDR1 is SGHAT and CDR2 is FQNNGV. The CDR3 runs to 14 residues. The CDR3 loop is CASSSRTGNTEAFF. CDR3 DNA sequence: TGTGCCAGCAGCTCAAGGACAGGGAACACTGAAGCTTTCTTT. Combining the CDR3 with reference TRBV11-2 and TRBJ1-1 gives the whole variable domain EAGVAQSPRYKIIEKRQSVAFWCNPISGHATLYWYQQILGQGPKLLIQFQNNGVVDDSQLPKDRFSAERLKGVDSTLKIQPAKLEDSAVYLCASSSRTGNTEAFFGQGTRLTVV.

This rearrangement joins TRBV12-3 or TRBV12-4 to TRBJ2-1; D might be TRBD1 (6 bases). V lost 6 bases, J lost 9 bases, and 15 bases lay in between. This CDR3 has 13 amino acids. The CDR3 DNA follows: TGTGCCAGCAGCTCCACAGGGCTGGGTGAGCAGTTCTTC. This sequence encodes CASSSTGLGEQFF.